This TCR beta chain stems from a study of T cells after yellow fever vaccination. Study-level findings and limits: Most primary-vaccination clones reappeared after the booster (approximately 95% CD4, 88% CD8). Peaking on day 5 versus 15, the secondary response was faster but weaker. Across the CD4 and CD8 compartments, a small share of clonotypes was present in both.

TCRdb ran MiXCR on the 5' RACE reads and lists one entry per CDR3 protein. The table records 610,000 or so distinct CDR3 sequences, around an eighth of them present only once. V was clipped by 5 bases and J by 6 bases, with 16 bases between them. The germline gives CDR1 SGHAT, CDR2 FQNNGV. This CDR3 comprises 15 residues. As for this clonotype: What it binds is unknown.

Sample: PBMCs, taken on the day of the yellow fever booster vaccination. This sequence originates from a man aged 30 to 45 who received the YFV17D yellow fever vaccine. This chain uses TRBV11-2 with TRBJ2-2, with D tentatively TRBD2 (6 bases). CDR3 nucleotide sequence: TGTGCCAGCAGCCCTCGACTAGAGAGGGCCGGGGAGCTGTTTTTT. This codes for CASSPRLERAGELFF.